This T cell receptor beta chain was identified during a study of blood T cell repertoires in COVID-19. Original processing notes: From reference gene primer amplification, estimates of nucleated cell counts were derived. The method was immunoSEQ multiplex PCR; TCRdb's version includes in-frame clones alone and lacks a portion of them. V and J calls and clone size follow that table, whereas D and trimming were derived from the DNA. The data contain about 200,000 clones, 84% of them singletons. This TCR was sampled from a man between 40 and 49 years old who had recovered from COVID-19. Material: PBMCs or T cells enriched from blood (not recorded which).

CDR3 nucleotides: TGTGCCAGCACTCCGGAGGGACCCCAGGGCTATGGCTACACCTTC. It translates to CASTPEGPQGYGYTF. The chain is built from TRBV2 and TRBJ1-2; possibly TRBD1 for D (5 bases). V lost 7 bases and J lost 4, with 19 bases in between. The CDR3 has 15 amino acids. Per the germline V gene, CDR1 is SNHLY and CDR2 is FYNNEI. Filled out from reference TRBV2 and TRBJ1-2, the complete variable domain reads EPEVTQTPSHQVTQMGQEVILRCVPISNHLYFYWYRQILGQKVEFLVSFYNNEISEKSEIFDDQFSVERPDGSNFTLKIRSTKLEDSAMYFCASTPEGPQGYGYTFGSGTRLTVV.